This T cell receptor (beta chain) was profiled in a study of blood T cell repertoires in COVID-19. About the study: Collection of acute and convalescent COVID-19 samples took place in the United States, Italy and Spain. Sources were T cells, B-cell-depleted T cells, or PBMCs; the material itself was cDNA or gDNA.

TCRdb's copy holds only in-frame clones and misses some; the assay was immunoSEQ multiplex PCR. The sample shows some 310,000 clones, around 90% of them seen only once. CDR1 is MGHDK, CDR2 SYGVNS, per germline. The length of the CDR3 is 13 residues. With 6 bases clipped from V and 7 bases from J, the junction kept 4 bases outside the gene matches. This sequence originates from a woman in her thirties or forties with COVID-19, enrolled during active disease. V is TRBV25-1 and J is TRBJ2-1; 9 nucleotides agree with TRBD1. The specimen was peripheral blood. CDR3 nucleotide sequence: TGTGCCAGCAGCCGCGGGACAGGGAATGAGCAGTTCTTC. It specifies CASSRGTGNEQFF. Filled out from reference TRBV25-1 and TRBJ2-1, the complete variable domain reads EADIYQTPRYLVIGTGKKITLECSQTMGHDKMYWYQQDPGMELHLIHYSYGVNSTEKGDLSSESTVSRIRTEHFPLTLESARPSHTSQYLCASSRGTGNEQFFGPGTRLTVL.